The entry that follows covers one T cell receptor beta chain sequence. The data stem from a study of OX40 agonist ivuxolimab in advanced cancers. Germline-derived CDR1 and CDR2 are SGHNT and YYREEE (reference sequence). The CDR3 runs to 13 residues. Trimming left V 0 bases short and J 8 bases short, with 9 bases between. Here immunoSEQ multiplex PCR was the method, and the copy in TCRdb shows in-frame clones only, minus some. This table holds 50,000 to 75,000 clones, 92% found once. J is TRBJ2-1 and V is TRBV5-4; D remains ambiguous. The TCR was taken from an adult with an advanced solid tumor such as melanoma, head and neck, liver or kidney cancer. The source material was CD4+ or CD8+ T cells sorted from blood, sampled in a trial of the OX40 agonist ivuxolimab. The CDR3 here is CASSLEVSHEQFF. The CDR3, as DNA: TGTGCCAGCAGCTTGGAAGTTTCCCATGAGCAGTTCTTC.